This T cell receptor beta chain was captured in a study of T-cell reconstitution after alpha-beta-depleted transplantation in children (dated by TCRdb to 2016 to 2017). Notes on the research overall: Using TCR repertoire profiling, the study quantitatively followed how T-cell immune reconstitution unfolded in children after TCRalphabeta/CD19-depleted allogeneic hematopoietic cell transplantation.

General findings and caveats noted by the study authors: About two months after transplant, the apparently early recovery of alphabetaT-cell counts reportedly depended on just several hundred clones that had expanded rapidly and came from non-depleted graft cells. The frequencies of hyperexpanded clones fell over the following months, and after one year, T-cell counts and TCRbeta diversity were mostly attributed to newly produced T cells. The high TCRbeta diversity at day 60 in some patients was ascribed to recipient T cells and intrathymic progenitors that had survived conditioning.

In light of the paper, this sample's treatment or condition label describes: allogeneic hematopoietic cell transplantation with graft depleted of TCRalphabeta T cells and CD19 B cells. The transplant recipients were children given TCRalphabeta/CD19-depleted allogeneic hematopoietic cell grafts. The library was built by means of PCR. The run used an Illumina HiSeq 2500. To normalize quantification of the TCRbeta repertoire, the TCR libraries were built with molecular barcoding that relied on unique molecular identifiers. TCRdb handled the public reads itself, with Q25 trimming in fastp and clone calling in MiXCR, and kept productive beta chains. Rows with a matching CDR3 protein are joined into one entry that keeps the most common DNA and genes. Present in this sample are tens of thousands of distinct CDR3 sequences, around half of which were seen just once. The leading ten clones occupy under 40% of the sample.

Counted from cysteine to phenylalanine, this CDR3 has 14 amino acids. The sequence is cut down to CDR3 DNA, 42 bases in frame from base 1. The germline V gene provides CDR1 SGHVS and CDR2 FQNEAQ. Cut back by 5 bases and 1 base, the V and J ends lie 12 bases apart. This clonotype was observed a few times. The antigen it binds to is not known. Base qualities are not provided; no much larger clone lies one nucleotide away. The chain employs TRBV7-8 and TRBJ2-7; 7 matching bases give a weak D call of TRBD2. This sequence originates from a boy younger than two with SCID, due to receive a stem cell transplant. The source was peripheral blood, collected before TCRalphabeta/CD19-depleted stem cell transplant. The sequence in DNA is TGTGCCAGCAGCCGCGGGGGCCAATCCTACGAGCAGTACTTC. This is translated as CASSRGGQSYEQYF.